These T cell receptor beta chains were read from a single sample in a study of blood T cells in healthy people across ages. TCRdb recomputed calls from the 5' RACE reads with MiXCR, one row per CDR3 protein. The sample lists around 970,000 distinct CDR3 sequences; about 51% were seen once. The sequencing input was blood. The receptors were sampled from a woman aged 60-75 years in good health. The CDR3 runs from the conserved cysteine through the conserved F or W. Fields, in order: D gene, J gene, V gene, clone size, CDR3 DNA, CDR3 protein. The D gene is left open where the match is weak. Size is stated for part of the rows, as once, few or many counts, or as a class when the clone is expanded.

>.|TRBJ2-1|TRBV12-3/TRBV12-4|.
TGTGCCAGCGGAATACAGGCGGCCTCCTACAATGAGCAGTTCTTC
CASGIQAASYNEQFF
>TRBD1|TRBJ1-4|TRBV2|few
TGTGCCAGCAGGGGAACGGGACAGAGTAATGAAAAACTGTTTTTT
CASRGTGQSNEKLFF
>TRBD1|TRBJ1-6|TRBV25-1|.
TGTGCCAGCAGTGACTGGAGAGGACAGGGAAATTCACCCCTCCACTTT
CASSDWRGQGNSPLHF
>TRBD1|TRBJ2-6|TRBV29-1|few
TGCAGCGCCTGGGACAGGGACTCTGGGGCCAACGTCCTGACTTTC
CSAWDRDSGANVLTF
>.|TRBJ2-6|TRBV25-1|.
TGTGCCAGCAGAGACACTATTGGTAGTACTGGGGCCAACGTCCTGACTTTC
CASRDTIGSTGANVLTF
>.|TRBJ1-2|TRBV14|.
TGTGCCAGCAGCCAACAGGGATTTGGCTACACCTTC
CASSQQGFGYTF
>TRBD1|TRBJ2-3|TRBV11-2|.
TGTGCCAGCAGCTCCGTACAGGGGGCGTCAGCTACGCAGTATTTT
CASSSVQGASATQYF
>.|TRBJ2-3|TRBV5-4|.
TGTGCCAGCAGCTTGGGCGGTAGTCCTAGCACAGATACGCAGTATTTT
CASSLGGSPSTDTQYF
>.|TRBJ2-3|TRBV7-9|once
TGTGCCAGCAGCCCCCCGTCTGGGGGGCGGGTAGATACGCAGTATTTT
CASSPPSGGRVDTQYF
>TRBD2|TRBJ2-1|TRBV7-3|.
TGTGCCAGCAGCTCCGGACTAGCGGGAGCCAATGAGCAGTTCTTC
CASSSGLAGANEQFF